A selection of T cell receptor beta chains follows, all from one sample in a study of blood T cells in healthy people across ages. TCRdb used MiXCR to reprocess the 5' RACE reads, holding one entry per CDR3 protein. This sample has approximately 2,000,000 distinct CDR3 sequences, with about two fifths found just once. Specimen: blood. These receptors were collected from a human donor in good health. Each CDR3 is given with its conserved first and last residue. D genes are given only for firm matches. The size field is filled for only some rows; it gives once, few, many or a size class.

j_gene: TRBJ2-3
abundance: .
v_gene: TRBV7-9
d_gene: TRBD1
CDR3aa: CASSSKGQSTDTQYF
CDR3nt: TGTGCCAGCAGCTCTAAGGGACAGAGCACAGATACGCAGTATTTT

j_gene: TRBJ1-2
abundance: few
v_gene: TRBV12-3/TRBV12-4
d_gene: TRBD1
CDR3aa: CASRSGTGDYGYTF
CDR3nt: TGTGCCAGCAGGTCCGGGACAGGCGACTATGGCTACACCTTC

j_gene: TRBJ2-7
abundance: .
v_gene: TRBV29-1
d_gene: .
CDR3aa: CSVSAEGGTRDYEQYF
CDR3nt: TGCAGCGTCTCAGCGGAAGGGGGTACAAGGGACTACGAGCAGTACTTC

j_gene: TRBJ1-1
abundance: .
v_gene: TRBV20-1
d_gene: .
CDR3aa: CSAREVENTEAFF
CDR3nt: TGCAGTGCTAGAGAGGTAGAGAACACTGAAGCTTTCTTT

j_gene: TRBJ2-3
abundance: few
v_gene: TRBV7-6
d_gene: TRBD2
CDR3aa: CASSSMGLAEYTDTQYF
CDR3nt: TGTGCCAGCAGCTCTATGGGACTAGCGGAGTACACAGATACGCAGTATTTT

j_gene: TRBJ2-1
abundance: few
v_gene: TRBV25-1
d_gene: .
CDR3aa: CASSELWADYNEQFF
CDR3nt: TGTGCCAGCAGTGAATTATGGGCTGACTACAATGAGCAGTTCTTC

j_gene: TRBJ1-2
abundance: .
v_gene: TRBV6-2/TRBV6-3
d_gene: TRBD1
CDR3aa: CASIQRDRAGYGYTF
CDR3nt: TGTGCCAGCATCCAAAGAGACAGGGCGGGCTATGGCTACACCTTC

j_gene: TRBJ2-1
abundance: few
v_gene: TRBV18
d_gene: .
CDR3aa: CASSERQAFSYNEQFF
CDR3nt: TGTGCCAGCTCAGAAAGACAGGCCTTCTCCTACAATGAGCAGTTCTTC

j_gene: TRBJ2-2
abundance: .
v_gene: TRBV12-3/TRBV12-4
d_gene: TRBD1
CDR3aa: CASSQGVGTGKLFF
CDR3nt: TGTGCCAGCAGTCAGGGGGTGGGCACCGGGAAGCTGTTTTTT

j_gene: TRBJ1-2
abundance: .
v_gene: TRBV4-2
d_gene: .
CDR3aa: CASSQRTGPWWGYTF
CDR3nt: TGTGCCAGCAGCCAAAGGACGGGTCCCTGGTGGGGCTACACCTTC

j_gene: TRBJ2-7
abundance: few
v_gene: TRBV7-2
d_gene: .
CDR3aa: CASSVTPLGGFEQYF
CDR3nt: TGTGCCAGCAGCGTAACCCCCTTGGGGGGCTTTGAGCAGTACTTC

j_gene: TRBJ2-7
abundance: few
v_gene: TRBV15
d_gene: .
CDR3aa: CATSGGGPYEQYF
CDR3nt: TGTGCCACCAGCGGGGGTGGACCTTACGAGCAGTACTTC

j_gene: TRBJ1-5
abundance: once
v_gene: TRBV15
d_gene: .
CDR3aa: CATSPEEGSNQPQHF
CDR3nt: TGTGCCACCAGCCCCGAGGAGGGTAGCAATCAGCCCCAGCATTTT

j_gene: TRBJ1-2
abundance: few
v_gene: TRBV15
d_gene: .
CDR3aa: CATSRDSGRIYGYTF
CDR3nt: TGTGCCACCAGCAGAGATAGTGGCAGGATCTATGGCTACACCTTC

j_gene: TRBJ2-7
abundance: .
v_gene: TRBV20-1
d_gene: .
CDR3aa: CSAKEGGQYEQYF
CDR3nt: TGCAGTGCTAAAGAGGGGGGGCAATACGAGCAGTACTTC

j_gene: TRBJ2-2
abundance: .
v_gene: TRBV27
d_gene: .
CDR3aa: CASSLSGYTGELFF
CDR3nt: TGTGCCAGCAGTTTGAGTGGTTACACCGGGGAGCTGTTTTTT

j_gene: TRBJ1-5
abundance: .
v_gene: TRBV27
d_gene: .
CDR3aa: CASSFGGPNTPQHF
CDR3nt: TGTGCCAGCAGTTTCGGGGGGCCGAATACGCCCCAGCATTTT

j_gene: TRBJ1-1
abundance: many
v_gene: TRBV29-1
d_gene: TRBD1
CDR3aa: CSSKGDRVNEAFF
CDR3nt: TGCAGCTCGAAGGGGGACAGGGTTAATGAAGCTTTCTTT

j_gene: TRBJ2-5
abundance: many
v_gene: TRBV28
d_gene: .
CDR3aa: CASSFRGGGLETQYF
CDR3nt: TGTGCCAGCAGTTTTAGAGGGGGGGGCCTGGAGACCCAGTACTTC

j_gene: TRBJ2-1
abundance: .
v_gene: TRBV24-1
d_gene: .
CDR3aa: CATSDLRVRGEQFF
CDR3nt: TGTGCCACCAGTGATTTGAGGGTCCGCGGTGAGCAGTTCTTC

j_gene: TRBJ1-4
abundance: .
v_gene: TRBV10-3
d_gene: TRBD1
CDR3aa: CATGQRTSANEKLFF
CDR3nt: TGTGCCACGGGACAGCGGACCTCCGCTAATGAAAAACTGTTTTTT

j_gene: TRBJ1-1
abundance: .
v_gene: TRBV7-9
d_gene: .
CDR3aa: CASTPFSGDTEAFF
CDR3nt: TGTGCCAGCACCCCGTTCTCCGGGGACACTGAAGCTTTCTTT

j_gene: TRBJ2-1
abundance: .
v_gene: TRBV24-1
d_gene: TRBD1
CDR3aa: CATSGLGSRGGADEQFF
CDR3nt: TGTGCCACCAGTGGTTTGGGTTCCCGAGGGGGCGCGGATGAGCAGTTCTTC

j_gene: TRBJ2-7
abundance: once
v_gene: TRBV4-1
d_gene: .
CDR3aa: CASRDSIASYEQYF
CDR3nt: TGCGCCAGCAGGGACAGTATAGCGTCCTACGAGCAGTACTTC

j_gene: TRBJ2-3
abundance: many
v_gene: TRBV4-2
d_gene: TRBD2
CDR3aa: CASTQQPSGGMADTQYF
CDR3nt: TGTGCCAGCACCCAGCAGCCTAGCGGGGGGATGGCGGATACGCAGTATTTT

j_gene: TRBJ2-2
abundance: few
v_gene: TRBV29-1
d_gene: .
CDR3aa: CSVDGQGSTGELFF
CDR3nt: TGCAGCGTTGATGGTCAGGGGAGTACCGGGGAGCTGTTTTTT

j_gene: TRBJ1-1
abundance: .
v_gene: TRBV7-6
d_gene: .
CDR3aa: CASSLEPHMNTEAFF
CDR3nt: TGTGCCAGCAGCTTGGAGCCCCACATGAACACTGAAGCTTTCTTT

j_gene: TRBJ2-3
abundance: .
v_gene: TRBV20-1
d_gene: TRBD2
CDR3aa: CSVSAGPTDTQYF
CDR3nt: TGCAGTGTTTCAGCGGGGCCCACAGATACGCAGTATTTT

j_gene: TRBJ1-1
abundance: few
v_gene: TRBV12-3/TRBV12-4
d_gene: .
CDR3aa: CASSLRRQDTEAFF
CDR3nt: TGTGCCAGCAGTTTAAGGCGTCAGGACACTGAAGCTTTCTTT

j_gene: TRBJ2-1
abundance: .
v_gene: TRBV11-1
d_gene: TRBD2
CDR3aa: CASSLGVAGVGEQFF
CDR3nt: TGTGCCAGCAGCCTCGGGGTAGCGGGGGTGGGTGAGCAGTTCTTC

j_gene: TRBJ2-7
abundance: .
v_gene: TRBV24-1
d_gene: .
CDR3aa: CATSAGTNEQYF
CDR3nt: TGTGCCACCAGCGCGGGGACGAATGAGCAGTACTTC

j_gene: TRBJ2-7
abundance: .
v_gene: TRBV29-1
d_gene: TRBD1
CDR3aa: CSATGTGNYEQYF
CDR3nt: TGCAGCGCCACCGGGACAGGAAACTACGAGCAGTACTTC

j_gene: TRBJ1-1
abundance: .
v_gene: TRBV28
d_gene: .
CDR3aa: CATTWGGSEAFF
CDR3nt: TGTGCCACCACTTGGGGGGGATCCGAAGCTTTCTTT

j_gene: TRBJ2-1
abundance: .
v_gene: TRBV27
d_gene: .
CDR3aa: CATQTSGALRNPEFF
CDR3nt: TGTGCCACCCAAACTTCCGGGGCGTTGAGGAATCCGGAGTTCTTC

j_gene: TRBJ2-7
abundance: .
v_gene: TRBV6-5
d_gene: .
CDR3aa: CASRYGISYEQYF
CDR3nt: TGTGCCAGCAGATATGGGATTTCCTACGAGCAGTACTTC

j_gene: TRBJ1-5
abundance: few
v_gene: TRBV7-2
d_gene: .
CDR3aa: CASSLVSLQPQHF
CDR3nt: TGTGCCAGCAGCTTAGTCTCTCTGCAGCCCCAGCATTTT

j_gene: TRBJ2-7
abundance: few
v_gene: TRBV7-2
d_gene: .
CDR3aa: CASSLMLGNEQYF
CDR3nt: TGTGCCAGCAGCTTAATGTTGGGGAACGAGCAGTACTTC

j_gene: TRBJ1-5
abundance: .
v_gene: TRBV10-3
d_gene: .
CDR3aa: CAISEEAGGWSNQPQHF
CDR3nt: TGTGCCATCAGTGAGGAGGCAGGAGGATGGAGCAATCAGCCCCAGCATTTT

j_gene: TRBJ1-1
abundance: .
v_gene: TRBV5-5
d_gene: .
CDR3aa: CASSYAGDTEAFF
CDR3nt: TGTGCCAGCAGCTACGCCGGGGACACTGAAGCTTTCTTT

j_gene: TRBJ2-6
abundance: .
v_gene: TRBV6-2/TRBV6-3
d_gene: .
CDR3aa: CASSTSARDLRTGTNVLTF
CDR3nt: TGTGCCAGCAGTACCTCAGCCAGAGATCTTCGGACTGGGACCAACGTCCTGACTTTC

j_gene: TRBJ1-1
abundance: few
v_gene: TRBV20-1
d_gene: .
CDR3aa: CSARTGRAEAFF
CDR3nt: TGCAGTGCTAGAACAGGTCGGGCTGAAGCTTTCTTT

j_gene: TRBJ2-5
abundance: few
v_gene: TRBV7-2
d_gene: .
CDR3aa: CASSPMGETQYF
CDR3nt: TGTGCCAGCAGCCCAATGGGGGAGACCCAGTACTTC

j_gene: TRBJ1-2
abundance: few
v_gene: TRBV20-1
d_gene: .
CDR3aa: CSGRRLSGYGYTF
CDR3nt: TGCAGCGGCCGCCGTTTATCTGGCTATGGCTACACCTTC

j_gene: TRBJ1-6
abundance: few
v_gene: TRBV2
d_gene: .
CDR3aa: CASTAAGQGTNSPLHF
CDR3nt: TGTGCCAGCACTGCGGCCGGTCAGGGGACTAATTCACCCCTCCACTTT